Presented here are 11 T cell receptor beta chains from one specimen sequenced in a study of blood T cell repertoires in COVID-19. Assay used: immunoSEQ multiplex PCR; TCRdb lists only in-frame clones, some missing. Of 5,500 to 7,000 clones listed, more than 70% are singletons. The sample taken for sequencing was peripheral blood. The receptors derive from a human donor in a cohort sampled during active COVID-19.

This chain uses TRBV19 with TRBJ2-1; D remains unclear. The CDR3 is 13 residues long. V was pared by 5 bases and J by 10 bases, with 15 bases between. Looked up from germline, CDR1 is LNHDA and CDR2 is SQIVND (reference sequence). In DNA form, the CDR3 reads TGTGCCAGTAGTGTCTTTCTATCCCGCGAGCAGTTCTTC. Translated: CASSVFLSREQFF.

The chain links TRBV18 to TRBJ2-3, with TRBD1 identical over 8 bases. This CDR3 has 14 amino acids. Germline loops: CDR1 KGHSH, CDR2 LQKENI. V gave up 6 bases and J gave up 5 bases; unmatched junction bases: 7. DNA for the CDR3: TGTGCCAGCTCGCTCAGGGGGCGCCTAGATACGCAGTATTTT. Translation gives CASSLRGRLDTQYF.

This sequence joins TRBV5-1 and TRBJ1-5; 7 bases are a match to TRBD1. Trimming removed 3 bases from V and 3 bases from J; junction bases left unmatched: 6. Germline CDR1 SGHRS, CDR2 YFSETQ. The CDR3 contains 15 residues. The CDR3 loop is CASSSETGPNQPQHF. The CDR3, as DNA: TGCGCCAGCAGCTCTGAGACAGGGCCCAATCAGCCCCAGCATTTT.

The chain combines TRBV10-3 with TRBJ1-6; D may be TRBD1 (6 bases). The CDR3 consists of 13 residues. Germline loops: CDR1 ENHRY, CDR2 SYGVKD. The V and J ends lost 9 bases and 9 bases respectively, with 15 bases between them. The CDR3 region has the DNA TGTGCCATTACTACAGGGACGGGTTCACCCCTCCACTTT. This codes for CAITTGTGSPLHF.

V and J are TRBV6-5 and TRBJ1-6, with TRBD1 identical over 9 bases. CDR3 size: 14 residues. Per germline, CDR1 MNHEY and CDR2 SVGAGI. J was trimmed by 5 bases and V by 6 bases; bases with no gene match: 2. CDR3 region: CASSRDRDNSPLHF. In nucleotides, the CDR3 is TGTGCCAGCAGCCGGGACAGGGATAATTCACCCCTCCACTTT.

The rearrangement uses TRBV11-2 and TRBJ2-1, with a tentative D call TRBD2 (5 bases). Germline-derived CDR1 and CDR2 are SGHAT and FQNNGV. The ends were cut back, 1 base at V and 10 bases at J, with 11 bases in the middle. This CDR3 region has 13 residues. CDR3: CASSLGFSGEQFF. The CDR3 DNA follows: TGTGCCAGCAGCTTAGGGTTCAGCGGAGAGCAGTTCTTC.

This chain uses TRBV27 with TRBJ1-3; D unclear. This CDR3 comprises 15 residues. Trimming took 2 bases from V and 0 from J, leaving 8 bases between them. CDR1 is MNHEY and CDR2 is SMNVEV in the germline V gene (reference sequence). The CDR3 DNA is TGTGCCAGCAGTTTAAGCCCGTACTCTGGAAACACCATATATTTT. This gives the protein CASSLSPYSGNTIYF.

This clone was detected once. This chain uses TRBV4-1 with TRBJ1-5; the match to TRBD1 covers 11 bases. V was pared by 1 base and J by 5 bases, with 10 bases of the junction left unmatched. Germline V gene data show CDR1 as MGHRA and CDR2 as YSYEKL. The CDR3 length is 18 residues. CDR3 bases: TGCGCCAGCAGCCAAGGGAGCCTAAGGACAGGGGGCCATCAGCCCCAGCATTTT. Amino acid sequence: CASSQGSLRTGGHQPQHF.

The V and J genes are TRBV19 and TRBJ2-6; unclear D gene. This CDR3 comprises 16 residues. CDR1 is LNHDA and CDR2 is SQIVND in the germline V gene (reference sequence). With 5 bases removed from V and 0 bases from J, the gap between germline ends came to 11 bases. CDR3 sequence reads: CASSQVLSSGANVLTF. In DNA, the CDR3 is TGTGCCAGTAGTCAGGTCCTAAGCTCTGGGGCCAACGTCCTGACTTTC. Full variable domain (remainder filled in from reference TRBV19 and TRBJ2-6): DGGITQSPKYLFRKEGQNVTLSCEQNLNHDAMYWYRQDPGQGLRLIYYSQIVNDFQKGDIAEGYSVSREKKESFPLTVTSAQKNPTAFYLCASSQVLSSGANVLTFGAGSRLTVL.

J is TRBJ1-1 and V is TRBV19; 8 bases align to TRBD1. V trimming: 5 bases; J trimming: 10 bases; junction bases outside the gene matches: 18. CDR3 length equals 16 residues. Looked up from germline, CDR1 is LNHDA and CDR2 is SQIVND (reference sequence). CDR3 in DNA: TGTGCCAGTAGTCCGGACAGGGACCCCTCGGTCCTTGGAGCTTTCTTT. This sequence encodes CASSPDRDPSVLGAFF. Based on the CDR3 plus reference TRBV19 and TRBJ1-1, the full variable domain is DGGITQSPKYLFRKEGQNVTLSCEQNLNHDAMYWYRQDPGQGLRLIYYSQIVNDFQKGDIAEGYSVSREKKESFPLTVTSAQKNPTAFYLCASSPDRDPSVLGAFFGQGTRLTVV.

The rearrangement uses TRBV7-2 and TRBJ2-7; 7 nucleotides line up with TRBD1. Germline CDR1 SGHTA, CDR2 FQGNSA. V was pared by 5 bases and J by 4 bases, with 8 bases of the junction left unmatched. This CDR3 is 14 amino acids long. The CDR3 DNA sequence: TGTGCCAGCAGCCAGAGGACAGGCCAATACGAGCAGTACTTC. It codes for CASSQRTGQYEQYF.